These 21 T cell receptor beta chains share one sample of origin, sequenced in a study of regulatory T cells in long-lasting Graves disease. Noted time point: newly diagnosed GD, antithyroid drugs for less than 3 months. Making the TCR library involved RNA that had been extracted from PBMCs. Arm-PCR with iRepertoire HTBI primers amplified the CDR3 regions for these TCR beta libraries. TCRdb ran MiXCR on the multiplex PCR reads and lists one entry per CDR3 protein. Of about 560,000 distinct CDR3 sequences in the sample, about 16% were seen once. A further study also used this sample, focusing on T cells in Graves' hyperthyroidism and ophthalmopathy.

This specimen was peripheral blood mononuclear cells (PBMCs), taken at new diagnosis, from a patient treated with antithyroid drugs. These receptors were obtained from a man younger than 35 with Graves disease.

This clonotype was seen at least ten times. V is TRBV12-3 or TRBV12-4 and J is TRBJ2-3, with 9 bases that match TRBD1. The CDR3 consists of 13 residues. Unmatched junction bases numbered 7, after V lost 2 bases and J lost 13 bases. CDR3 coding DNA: TGTGCCAGCAGTTTAACCCCGGGACAGGGAGAGTATTTT. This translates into CASSLTPGQGEYF.

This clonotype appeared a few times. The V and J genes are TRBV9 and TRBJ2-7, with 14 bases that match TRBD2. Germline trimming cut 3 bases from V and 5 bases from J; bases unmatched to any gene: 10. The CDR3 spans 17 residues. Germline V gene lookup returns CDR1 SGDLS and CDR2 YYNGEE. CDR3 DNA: TGTGCCAGCAGCGGACCGGGACTAGCGGGAGACGGCCACGAGCAGTACTTC. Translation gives CASSGPGLAGDGHEQYF.

The CDR3 sequence: CSAPGTLQETQYF. The CDR3, as DNA: TGCAGTGCTCCCGGGACCCTCCAAGAGACCCAGTACTTC. The gene calls are TRBV20-1 and TRBJ2-5; D possibly uses TRBD1 or TRBD2 (5 bases each). CDR1 and CDR2 (germline): DFQATT, SNEGSKA (reference sequence). V lost 5 bases, J lost 1 base, and 11 bases lay in between. CDR3 length: 13 amino acids.

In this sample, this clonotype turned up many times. This chain's CDR3 is CASSETGLSYEQYF. CDR3 coding DNA: TGTGCCAGCAGTGAAACAGGGCTCTCCTACGAGCAGTACTTC. The chain couples TRBV6-1 to TRBJ2-7; a possible D gene is TRBD1 (6 bases). The CDR3 has 14 amino acids. V lost 2 bases and J 0 bases, leaving 8 bases between the germline ends. Germline V gives CDR1 MNHNS, CDR2 SASEGT.

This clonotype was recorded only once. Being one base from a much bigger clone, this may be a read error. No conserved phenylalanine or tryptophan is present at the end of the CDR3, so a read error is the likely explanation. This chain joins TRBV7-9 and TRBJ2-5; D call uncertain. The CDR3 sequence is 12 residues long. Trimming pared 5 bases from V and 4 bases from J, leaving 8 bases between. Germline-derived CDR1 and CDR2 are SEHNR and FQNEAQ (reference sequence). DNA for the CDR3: TGTGCCAGCAGCCTCATGGGAGAGACCCAGTACCTC. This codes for CASSLMGETQYL.

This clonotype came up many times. CDR3 sequence reads: CSAAGGPTDTQYF. CDR3 in DNA: TGCAGCGCAGCGGGAGGCCCCACAGATACGCAGTATTTT. This chain links TRBV29-1 with TRBJ2-3; 9 bases fit TRBD2. CDR3 length: 13 residues. Trimming took 7 bases from V and 2 from J; bases not matched to a gene: 4. CDR1 and CDR2 (germline): SQVTM, ANQGSEA.

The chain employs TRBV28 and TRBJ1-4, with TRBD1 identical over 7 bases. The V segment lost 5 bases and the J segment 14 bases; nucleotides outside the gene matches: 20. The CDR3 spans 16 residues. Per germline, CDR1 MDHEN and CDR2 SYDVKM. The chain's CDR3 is CASSGGQNPFQELLFF. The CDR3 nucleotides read TGTGCCAGCAGTGGGGGACAGAACCCATTCCAGGAACTCCTGTTTTTT.

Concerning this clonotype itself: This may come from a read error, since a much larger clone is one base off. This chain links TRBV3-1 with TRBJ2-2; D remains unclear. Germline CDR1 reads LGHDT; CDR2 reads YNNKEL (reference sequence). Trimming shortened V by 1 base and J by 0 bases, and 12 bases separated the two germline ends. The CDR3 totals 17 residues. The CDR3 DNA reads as TGTGCCAGCAGCCAAGGAAGCCCATATACGAACACCGGGGAGCTGTTTTTT. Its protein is CASSQGSPYTNTGELFF. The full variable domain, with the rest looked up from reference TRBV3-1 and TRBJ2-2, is DTAVSQTPKYLVTQMGNDKSIKCEQNLGHDTMYWYKQDSKKFLKIMFSYNNKELIINETVPNRFSPKSPDKAHLNLHINSLELGDSAVYFCASSQGSPYTNTGELFFGEGSRLTVL.

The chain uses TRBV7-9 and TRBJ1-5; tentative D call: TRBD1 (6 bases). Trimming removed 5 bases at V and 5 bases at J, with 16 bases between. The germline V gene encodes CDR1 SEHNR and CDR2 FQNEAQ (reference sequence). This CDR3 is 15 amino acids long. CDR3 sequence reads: CASSPGHGRDQPQHF. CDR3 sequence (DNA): TGTGCCAGCAGCCCGGGACACGGGAGGGATCAGCCCCAGCATTTT.

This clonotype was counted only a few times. CDR3 sequence reads: CSAMPRDAKTYNEQFF. The CDR3 DNA reads TGCAGTGCCATGCCCCGGGACGCCAAAACCTACAATGAGCAGTTCTTC. This chain connects TRBV20-1 to TRBJ2-1, with D perhaps being TRBD1 or TRBD2 (5 bases each). Germline loops: CDR1 DFQATT, CDR2 SNEGSKA (reference sequence). CDR3 length equals 16 residues. V was pared by 6 bases and J by 2 bases, with 20 bases between.

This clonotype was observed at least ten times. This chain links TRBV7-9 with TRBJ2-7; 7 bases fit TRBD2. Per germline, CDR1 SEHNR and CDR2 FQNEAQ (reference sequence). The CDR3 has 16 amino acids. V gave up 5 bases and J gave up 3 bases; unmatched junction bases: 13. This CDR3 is CASSPKSSRELYEQYF. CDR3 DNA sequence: TGTGCCAGCAGCCCCAAAAGTTCGCGGGAGCTCTACGAGCAGTACTTC.

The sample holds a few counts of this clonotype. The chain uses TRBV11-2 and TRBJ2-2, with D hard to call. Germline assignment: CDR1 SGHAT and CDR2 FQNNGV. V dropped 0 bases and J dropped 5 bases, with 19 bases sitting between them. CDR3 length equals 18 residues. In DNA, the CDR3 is TGTGCCAGCAGCTTAGAGGCCTACCTAACGAGTCGGACCGGGGAGCTGTTTTTT. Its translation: CASSLEAYLTSRTGELFF.

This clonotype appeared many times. CDR3 amino acids: CSVPGTGSYNEQFF. Written as DNA, the CDR3 is TGCAGTGTTCCGGGGACAGGATCCTACAATGAGCAGTTCTTC. The rearrangement joins TRBV20-1 to TRBJ2-1, with 8 bases fitting TRBD1. V trimming: 7 bases; J trimming: 1 base; junction bases outside the gene matches: 6. Germline CDR1 is DFQATT and CDR2 is SNEGSKA (reference sequence). The length of the CDR3 is 14 residues.

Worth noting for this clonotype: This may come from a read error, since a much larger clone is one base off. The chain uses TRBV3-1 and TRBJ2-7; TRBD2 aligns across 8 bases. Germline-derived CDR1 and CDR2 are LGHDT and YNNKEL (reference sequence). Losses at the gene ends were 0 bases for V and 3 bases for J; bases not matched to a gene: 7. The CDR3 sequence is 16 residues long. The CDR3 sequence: CASSQDGERESYEQYF. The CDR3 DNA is TGTGCCAGCAGCCAAGATGGCGAGCGGGAGAGCTACGAGCAGTACTTC.

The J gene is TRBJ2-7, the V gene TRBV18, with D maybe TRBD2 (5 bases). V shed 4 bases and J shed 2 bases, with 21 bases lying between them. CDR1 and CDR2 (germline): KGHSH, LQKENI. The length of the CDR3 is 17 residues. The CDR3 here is CASSLVGARRSPYEQYF. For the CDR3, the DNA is TGTGCCAGCTCACTAGTCGGCGCGCGGAGGAGCCCCTACGAGCAGTACTTC.

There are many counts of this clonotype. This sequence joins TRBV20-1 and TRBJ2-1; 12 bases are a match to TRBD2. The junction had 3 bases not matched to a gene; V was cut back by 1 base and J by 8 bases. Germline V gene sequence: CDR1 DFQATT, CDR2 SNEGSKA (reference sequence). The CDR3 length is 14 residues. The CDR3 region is CSARGLAGAHEQFF. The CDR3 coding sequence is TGCAGTGCTAGAGGACTAGCGGGAGCCCATGAGCAGTTCTTC.

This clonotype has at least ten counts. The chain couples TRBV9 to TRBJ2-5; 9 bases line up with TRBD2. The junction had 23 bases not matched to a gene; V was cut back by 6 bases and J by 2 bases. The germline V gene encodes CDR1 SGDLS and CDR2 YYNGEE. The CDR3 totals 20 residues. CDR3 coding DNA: TGTGCCAGCATCCGACCGAGGTTCCGGCTAGCGGGAAGGCGGCAAGAGACCCAGTACTTC. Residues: CASIRPRFRLAGRRQETQYF.

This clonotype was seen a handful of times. CDR3 protein: CSARDLGGYNEQFF. As DNA, the CDR3 is TGCAGTGCTAGAGATCTTGGCGGTTACAATGAGCAGTTCTTC. The V and J genes are TRBV20-1 and TRBJ2-1; unclear D gene. The ends were cut back, 0 bases at V and 4 bases at J, with 10 bases in the middle. CDR1 is DFQATT, CDR2 SNEGSKA, per germline (reference sequence). This CDR3 region has 14 residues.

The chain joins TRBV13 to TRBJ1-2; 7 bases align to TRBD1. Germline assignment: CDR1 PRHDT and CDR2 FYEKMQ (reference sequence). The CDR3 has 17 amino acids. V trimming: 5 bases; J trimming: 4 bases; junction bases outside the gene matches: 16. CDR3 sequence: CASSRKAGDRGFYGYTF. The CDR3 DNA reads TGTGCCAGCAGCAGGAAGGCTGGGGACAGAGGATTCTATGGCTACACCTTC.

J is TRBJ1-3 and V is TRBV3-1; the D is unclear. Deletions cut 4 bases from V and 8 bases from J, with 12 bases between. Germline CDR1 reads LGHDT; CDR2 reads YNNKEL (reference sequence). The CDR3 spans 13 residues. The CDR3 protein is CASSLIEGDTIYF. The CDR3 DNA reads TGTGCCAGCAGCCTTATCGAAGGAGACACCATATATTTT.

The CDR3 sequence: CAWSVHRYNEQFF. Written as DNA, the CDR3 is TGTGCCTGGAGTGTACACAGATACAATGAGCAGTTCTTC. This chain connects TRBV30 to TRBJ2-1, with unresolved D. Germline V CDR1 and CDR2: GTSNPN, SVGIG (reference sequence). V lost 0 bases and J lost 4, with 7 bases in between. The CDR3 is 13 residues long.